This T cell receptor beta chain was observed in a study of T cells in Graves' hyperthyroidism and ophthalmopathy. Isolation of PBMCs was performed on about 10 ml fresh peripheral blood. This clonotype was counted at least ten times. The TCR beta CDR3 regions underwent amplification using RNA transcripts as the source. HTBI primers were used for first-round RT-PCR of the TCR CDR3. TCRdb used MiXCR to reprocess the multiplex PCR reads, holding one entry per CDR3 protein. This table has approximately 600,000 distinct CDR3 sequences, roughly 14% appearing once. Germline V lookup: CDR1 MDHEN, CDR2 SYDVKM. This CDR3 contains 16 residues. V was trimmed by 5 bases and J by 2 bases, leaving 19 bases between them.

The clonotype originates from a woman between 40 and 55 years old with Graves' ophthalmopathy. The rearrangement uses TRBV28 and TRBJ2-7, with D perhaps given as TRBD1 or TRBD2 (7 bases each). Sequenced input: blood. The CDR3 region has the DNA TGTGCCAGCAGTAGCGGGGTCAGGGGGTACACCTACGAGCAGTACTTC. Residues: CASSSGVRGYTYEQYF.